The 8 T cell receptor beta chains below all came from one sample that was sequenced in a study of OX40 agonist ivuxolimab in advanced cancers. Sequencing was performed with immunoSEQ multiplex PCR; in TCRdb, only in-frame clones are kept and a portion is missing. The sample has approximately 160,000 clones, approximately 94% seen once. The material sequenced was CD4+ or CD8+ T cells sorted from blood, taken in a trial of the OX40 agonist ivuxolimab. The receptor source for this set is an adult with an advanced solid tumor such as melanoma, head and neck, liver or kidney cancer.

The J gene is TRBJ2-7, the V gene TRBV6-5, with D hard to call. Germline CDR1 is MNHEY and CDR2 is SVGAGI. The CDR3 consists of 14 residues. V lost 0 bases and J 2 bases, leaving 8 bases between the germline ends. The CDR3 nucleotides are TGTGCCAGCAGTTACTCCCCAGCTGCCTACGAGCAGTACTTC. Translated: CASSYSPAAYEQYF.

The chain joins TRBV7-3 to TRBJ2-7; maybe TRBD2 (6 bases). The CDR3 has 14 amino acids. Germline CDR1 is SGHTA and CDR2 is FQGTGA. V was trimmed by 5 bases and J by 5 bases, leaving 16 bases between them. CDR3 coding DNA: TGTGCCAGCAGCCCACGTGGGGGGACGCACGAGCAGTACTTC. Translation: CASSPRGGTHEQYF.

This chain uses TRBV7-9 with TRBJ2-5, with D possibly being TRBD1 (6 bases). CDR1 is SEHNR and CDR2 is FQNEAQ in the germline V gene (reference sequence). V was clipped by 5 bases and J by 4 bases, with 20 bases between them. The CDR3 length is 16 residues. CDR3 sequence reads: CASSLTRDTRIETQYF. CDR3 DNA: TGTGCCAGCAGCCTCACAAGGGACACCCGGATAGAGACCCAGTACTTC.

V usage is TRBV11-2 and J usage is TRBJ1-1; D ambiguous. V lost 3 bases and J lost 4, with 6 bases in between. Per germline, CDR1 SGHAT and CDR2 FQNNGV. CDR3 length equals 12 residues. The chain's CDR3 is CASSFAGTEAFF. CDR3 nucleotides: TGTGCCAGCAGCTTTGCAGGCACTGAAGCTTTCTTT.

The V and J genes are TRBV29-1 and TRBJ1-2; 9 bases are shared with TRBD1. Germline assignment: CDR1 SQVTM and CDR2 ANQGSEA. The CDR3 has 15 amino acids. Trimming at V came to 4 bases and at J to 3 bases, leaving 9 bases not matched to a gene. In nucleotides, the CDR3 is TGCAGCGTTGTCCCGGGGACAGGGAATTACTATGGCTACACCTTC. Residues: CSVVPGTGNYYGYTF. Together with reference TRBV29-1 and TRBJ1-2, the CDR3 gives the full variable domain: SAVISQKPSRDICQRGTSLTIQCQVDSQVTMMFWYRQQPGQSLTLIATANQGSEATYESGFVIDKFPISRPNLTFSTLTVSNMSPEDSSIYLCSVVPGTGNYYGYTFGSGTRLTVV.

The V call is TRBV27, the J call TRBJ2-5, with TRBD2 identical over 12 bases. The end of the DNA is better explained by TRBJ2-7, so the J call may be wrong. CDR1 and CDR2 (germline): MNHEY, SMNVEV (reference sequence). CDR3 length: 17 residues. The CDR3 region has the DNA TGTGCCAGCAGCCCGACAGGGGGGACTAGCGGGTTTCGCGAGCAGTACTTC. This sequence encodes CASSPTGGTSGFREQYF.

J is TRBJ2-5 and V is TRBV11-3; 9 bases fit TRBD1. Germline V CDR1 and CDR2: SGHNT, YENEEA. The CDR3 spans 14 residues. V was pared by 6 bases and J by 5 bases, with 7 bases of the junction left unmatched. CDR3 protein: CASSSGTGLETQYF. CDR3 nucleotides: TGTGCCAGCAGTTCCGGGACAGGGCTCGAGACCCAGTACTTC. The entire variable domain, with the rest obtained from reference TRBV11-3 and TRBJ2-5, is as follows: EAGVVQSPRYKIIEKKQPVAFWCNPISGHNTLYWYLQNLGQGPELLIRYENEEAVDDSQLPKDRFSAERLKGVDSTLKIQPAELGDSAVYLCASSSGTGLETQYFGPGTRLLVL.

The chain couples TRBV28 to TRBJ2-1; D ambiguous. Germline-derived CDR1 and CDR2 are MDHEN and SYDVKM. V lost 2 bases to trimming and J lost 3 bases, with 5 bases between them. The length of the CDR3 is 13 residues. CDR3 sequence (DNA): TGTGCCAGCAGTTTAGGTTACTACAATGAGCAGTTCTTC. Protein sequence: CASSLGYYNEQFF.